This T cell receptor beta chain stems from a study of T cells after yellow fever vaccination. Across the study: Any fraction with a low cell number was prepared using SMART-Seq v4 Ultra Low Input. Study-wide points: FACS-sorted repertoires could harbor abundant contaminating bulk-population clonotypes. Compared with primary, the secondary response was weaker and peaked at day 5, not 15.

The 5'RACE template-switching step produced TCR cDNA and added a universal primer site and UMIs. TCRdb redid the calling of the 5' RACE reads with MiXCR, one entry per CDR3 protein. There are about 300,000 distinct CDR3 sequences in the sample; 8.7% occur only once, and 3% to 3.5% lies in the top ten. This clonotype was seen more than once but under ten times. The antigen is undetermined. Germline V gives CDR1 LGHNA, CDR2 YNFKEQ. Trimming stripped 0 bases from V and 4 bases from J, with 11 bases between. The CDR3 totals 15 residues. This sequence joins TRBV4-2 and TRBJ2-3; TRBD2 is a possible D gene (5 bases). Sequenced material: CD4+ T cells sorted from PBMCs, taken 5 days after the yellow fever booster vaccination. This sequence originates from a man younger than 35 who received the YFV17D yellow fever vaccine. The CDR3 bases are TGTGCCAGCAGCCAAGATCGGCAGAGGGCAGATACGCAGTATTTT. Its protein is CASSQDRQRADTQYF.